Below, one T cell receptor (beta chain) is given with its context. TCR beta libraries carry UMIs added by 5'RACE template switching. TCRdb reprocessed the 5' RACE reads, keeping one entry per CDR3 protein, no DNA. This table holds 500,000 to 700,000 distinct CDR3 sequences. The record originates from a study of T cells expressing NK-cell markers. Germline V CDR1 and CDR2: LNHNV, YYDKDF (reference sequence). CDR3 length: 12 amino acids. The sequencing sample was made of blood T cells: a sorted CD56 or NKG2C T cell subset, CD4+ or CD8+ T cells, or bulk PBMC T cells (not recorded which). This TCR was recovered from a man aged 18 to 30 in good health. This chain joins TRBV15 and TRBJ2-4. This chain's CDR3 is CATETVGNIQYF. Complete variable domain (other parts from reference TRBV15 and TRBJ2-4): DAMVIQNPRYQVTQFGKPVTLSCSQTLNHNVMYWYQQKSSQAPKLLFHYYDKDFNNEADTPDNFQSRRPNTSFCFLDIRSPGLGDTAMYLCATETVGNIQYFGAGTRLSVL.